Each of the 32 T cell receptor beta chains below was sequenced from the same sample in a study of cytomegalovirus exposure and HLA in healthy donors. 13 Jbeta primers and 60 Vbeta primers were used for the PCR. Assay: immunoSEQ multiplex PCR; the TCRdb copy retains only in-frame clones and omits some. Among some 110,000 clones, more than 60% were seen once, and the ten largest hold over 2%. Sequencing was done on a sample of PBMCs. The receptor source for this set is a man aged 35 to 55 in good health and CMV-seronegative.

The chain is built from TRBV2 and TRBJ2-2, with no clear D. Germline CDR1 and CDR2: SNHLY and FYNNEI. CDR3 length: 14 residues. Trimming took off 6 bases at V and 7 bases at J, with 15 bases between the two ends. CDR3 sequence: CASSALDAVGELFF. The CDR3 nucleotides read TGTGCCAGCAGCGCGCTAGATGCGGTCGGGGAGCTGTTTTTT.

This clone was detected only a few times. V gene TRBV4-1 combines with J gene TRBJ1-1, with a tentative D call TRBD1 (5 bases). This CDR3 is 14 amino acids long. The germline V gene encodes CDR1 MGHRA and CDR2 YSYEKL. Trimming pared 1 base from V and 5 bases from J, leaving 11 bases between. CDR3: CASSQGQGKTEAFF. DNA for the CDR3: TGCGCCAGCAGCCAAGGGCAGGGCAAAACTGAAGCTTTCTTT.

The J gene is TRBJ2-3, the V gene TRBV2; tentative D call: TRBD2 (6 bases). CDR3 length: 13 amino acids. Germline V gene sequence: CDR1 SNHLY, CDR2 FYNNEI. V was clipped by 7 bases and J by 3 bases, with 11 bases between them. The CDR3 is CASKGTSTDTQYF. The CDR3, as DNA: TGTGCCAGCAAGGGGACTTCAACAGATACGCAGTATTTT.

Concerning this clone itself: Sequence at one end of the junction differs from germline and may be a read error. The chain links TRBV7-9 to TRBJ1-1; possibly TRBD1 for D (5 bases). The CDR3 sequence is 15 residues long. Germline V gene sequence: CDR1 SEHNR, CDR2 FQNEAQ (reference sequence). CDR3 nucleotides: TGTTCCAGCAGCGGTATTAGTGGGGCTCGCACTGAAGCTTTCTTT. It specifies CSSSGISGARTEAFF. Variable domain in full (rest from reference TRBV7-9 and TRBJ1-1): DTGVSQNPRHKITKRGQNVTFRCDPISEHNRLYWYRQTLGQGPEFLTYFQNEAQLEKSRLLSDRFSAERPKGSFSTLEIQRTEQGDSAMYLCSSSGISGARTEAFFGQGTRLTVV.

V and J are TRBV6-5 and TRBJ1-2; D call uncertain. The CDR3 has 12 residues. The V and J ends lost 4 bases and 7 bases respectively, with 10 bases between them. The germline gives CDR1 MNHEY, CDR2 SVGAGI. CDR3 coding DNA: TGTGCCAGCAGTTCCGGGGTAGGTGGCTACACCTTC. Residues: CASSSGVGGYTF.

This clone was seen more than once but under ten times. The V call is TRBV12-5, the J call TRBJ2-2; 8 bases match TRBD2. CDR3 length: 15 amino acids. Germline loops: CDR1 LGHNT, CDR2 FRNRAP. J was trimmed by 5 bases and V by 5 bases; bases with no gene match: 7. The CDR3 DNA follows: TGTGCTAGTGGTCGAGCGGGGGTTAGTACCGGGGAGCTGTTTTTT. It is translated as CASGRAGVSTGELFF.

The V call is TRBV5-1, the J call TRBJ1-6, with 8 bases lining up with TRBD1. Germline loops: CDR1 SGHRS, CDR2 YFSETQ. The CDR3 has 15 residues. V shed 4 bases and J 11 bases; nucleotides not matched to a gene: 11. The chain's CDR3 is CASSPSPDRETPLHF. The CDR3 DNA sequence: TGCGCCAGCAGCCCCAGCCCGGACAGGGAAACACCCCTCCACTTT.

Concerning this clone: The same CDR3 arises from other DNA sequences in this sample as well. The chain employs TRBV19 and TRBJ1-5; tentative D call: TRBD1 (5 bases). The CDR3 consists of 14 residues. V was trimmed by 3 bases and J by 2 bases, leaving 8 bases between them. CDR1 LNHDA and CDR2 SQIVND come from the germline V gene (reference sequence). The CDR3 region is CASSIQGGNQPQHF. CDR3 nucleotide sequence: TGTGCCAGTAGTATTCAAGGGGGCAATCAGCCCCAGCATTTT.

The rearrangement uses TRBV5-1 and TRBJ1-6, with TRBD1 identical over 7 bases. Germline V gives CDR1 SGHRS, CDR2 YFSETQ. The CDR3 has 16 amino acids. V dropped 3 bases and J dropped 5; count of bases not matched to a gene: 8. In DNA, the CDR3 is TGCGCCAGCAGCTCTTCGACAGGGCTAGATAATTCACCCCTCCACTTT. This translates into CASSSSTGLDNSPLHF.

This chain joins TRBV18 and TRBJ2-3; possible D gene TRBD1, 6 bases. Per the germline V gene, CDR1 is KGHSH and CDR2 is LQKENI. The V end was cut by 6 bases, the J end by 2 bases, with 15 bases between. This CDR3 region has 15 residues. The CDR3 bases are TGTGCCAGCTCCCCCCGGACAGACTACACAGATACGCAGTATTTT. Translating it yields CASSPRTDYTDTQYF.

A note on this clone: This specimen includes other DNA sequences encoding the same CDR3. The CDR3 is CASSQNRQDTQYF. Written as DNA, the CDR3 is TGTGCCAGCAGCCAAAACAGGCAAGATACGCAGTATTTT. The J gene is TRBJ2-3, the V gene TRBV14, with a weak D call TRBD1 (5 bases). There are 13 residues in the CDR3. V lost 2 bases and J lost 5, with 8 bases in between. The V gene's germline CDR1 is SGHDN and CDR2 FVKESK.

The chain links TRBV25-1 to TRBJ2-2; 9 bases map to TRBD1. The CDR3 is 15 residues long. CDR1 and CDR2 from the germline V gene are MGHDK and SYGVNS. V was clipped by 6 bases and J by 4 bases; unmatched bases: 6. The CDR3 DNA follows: TGTGCCAGCAGCAGACAGGGGGGCGGCACCGGGGAGCTGTTTTTT. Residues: CASSRQGGGTGELFF.

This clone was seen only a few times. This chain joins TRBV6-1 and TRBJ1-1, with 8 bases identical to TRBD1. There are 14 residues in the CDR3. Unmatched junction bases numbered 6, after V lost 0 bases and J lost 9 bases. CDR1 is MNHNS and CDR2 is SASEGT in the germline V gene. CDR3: CASSEAGAGGQAFF. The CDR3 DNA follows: TGTGCCAGCAGTGAAGCTGGGGCAGGGGGCCAAGCTTTCTTT.

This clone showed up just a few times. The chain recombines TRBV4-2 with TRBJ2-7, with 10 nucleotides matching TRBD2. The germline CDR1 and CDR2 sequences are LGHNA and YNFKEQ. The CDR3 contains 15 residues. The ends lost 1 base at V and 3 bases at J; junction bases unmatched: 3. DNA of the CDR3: TGTGCCAGCAGCCAAGTGAGCGGGGGGGGCTACGAGCAGTACTTC. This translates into CASSQVSGGGYEQYF.

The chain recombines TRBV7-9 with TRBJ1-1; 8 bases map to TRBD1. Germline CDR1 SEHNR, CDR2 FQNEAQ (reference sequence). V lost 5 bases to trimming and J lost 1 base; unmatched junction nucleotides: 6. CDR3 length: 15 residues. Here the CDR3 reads CASSVPGGPNTEAFF. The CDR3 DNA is TGTGCCAGCAGCGTCCCAGGGGGCCCGAACACTGAAGCTTTCTTT.

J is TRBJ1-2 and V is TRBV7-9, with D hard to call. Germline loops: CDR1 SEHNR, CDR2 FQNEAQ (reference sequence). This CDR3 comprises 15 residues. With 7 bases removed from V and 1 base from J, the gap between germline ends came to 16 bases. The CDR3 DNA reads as TGTGCCAGCACCCTCTGGGAGAGGATTAACTATGGCTACACCTTC. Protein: CASTLWERINYGYTF. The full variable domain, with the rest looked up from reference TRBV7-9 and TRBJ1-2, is DTGVSQNPRHKITKRGQNVTFRCDPISEHNRLYWYRQTLGQGPEFLTYFQNEAQLEKSRLLSDRFSAERPKGSFSTLEIQRTEQGDSAMYLCASTLWERINYGYTFGSGTRLTVV.

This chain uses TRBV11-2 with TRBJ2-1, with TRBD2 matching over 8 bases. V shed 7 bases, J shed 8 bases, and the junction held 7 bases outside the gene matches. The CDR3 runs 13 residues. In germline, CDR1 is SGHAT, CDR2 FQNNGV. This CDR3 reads CASTPSGRDEQFF. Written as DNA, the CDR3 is TGTGCCAGCACCCCTAGCGGGCGGGATGAGCAGTTCTTC. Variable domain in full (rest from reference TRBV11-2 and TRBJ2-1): EAGVAQSPRYKIIEKRQSVAFWCNPISGHATLYWYQQILGQGPKLLIQFQNNGVVDDSQLPKDRFSAERLKGVDSTLKIQPAKLEDSAVYLCASTPSGRDEQFFGPGTRLTVL.

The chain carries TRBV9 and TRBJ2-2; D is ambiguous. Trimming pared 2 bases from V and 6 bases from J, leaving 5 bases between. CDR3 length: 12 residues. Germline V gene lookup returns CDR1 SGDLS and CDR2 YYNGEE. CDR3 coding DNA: TGTGCCAGCAGCGTCTCGGCCGGGGAGCTGTTTTTT. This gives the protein CASSVSAGELFF.

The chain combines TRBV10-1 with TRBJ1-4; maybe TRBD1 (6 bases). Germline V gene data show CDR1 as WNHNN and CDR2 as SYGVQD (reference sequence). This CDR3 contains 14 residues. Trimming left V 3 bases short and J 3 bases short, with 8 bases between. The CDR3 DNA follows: TGCGCCAGCAGTGACGGACAGCCTAATGAAAAACTGTTTTTT. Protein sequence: CASSDGQPNEKLFF.

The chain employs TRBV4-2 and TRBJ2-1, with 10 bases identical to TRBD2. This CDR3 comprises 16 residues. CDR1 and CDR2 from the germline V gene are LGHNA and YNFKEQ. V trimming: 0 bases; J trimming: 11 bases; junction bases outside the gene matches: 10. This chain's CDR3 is CASSQETGLAAIKQFF. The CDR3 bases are TGTGCCAGCAGCCAAGAGACCGGACTAGCGGCGATCAAGCAGTTCTTC.

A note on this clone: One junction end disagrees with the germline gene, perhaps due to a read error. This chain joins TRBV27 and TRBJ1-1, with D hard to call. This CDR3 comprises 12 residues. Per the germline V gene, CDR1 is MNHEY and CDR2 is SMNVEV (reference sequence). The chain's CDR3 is CASAMVTGGLTF. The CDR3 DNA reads TGTGCCAGCGCCATGGTGACCGGAGGGCTCACTTTT.

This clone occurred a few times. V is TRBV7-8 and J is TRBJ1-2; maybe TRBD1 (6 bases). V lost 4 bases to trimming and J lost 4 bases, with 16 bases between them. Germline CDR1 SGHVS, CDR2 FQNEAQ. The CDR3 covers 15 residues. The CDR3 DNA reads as TGTGCCAGCAGCTCTGGACAGACCATTTTCTATGGCTACACCTTC. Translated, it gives CASSSGQTIFYGYTF.

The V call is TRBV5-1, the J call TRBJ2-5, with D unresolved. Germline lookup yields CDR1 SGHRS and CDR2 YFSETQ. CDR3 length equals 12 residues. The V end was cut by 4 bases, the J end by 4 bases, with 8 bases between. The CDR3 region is CASSPGGETQYF. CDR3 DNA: TGCGCCAGCAGCCCGGGTGGAGAGACCCAGTACTTC.

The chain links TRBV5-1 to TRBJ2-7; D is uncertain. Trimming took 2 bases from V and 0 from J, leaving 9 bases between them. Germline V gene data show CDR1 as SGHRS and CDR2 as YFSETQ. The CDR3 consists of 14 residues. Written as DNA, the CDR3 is TGCGCCAGCAGCTTACAGTCCAACTCCTACGAGCAGTACTTC. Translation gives CASSLQSNSYEQYF. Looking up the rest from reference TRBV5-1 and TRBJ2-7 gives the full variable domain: KAGVTQTPRYLIKTRGQQVTLSCSPISGHRSVSWYQQTPGQGLQFLFEYFSETQRNKGNFPGRFSGRQFSNSRSEMNVSTLELGDSALYLCASSLQSNSYEQYFGPGTRLTVT.

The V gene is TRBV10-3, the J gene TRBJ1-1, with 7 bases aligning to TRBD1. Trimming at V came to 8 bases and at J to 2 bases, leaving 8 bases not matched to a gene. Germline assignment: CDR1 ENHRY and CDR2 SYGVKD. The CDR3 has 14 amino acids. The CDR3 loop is CAIRRTGDNTEAFF. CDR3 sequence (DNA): TGTGCCATCCGGCGAACAGGGGACAACACTGAAGCTTTCTTT.

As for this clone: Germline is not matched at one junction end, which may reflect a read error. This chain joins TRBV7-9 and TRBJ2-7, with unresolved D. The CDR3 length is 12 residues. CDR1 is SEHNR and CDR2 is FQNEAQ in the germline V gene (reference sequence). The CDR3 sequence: CSSSLFPYEQYF. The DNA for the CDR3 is TGTTCCAGCAGCTTATTCCCGTACGAGCAGTACTTC.

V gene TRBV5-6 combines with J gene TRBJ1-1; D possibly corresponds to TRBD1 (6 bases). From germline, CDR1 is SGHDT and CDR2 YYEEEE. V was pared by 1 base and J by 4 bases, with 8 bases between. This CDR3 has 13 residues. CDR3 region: CASSLRGGTEAFF. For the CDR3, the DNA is TGTGCCAGCAGCTTGAGGGGGGGCACTGAAGCTTTCTTT. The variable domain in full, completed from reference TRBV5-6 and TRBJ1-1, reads DAGVTQSPTHLIKTRGQQVTLRCSPKSGHDTVSWYQQALGQGPQFIFQYYEEEERQRGNFPDRFSGHQFPNYSSELNVNALLLGDSALYLCASSLRGGTEAFFGQGTRLTVV.

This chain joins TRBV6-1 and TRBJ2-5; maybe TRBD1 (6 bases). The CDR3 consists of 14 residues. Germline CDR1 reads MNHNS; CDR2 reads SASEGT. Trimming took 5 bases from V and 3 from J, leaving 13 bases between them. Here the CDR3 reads CASSRTGTKETQYF. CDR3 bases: TGTGCCAGCAGTCGTACAGGGACAAAAGAGACCCAGTACTTC.

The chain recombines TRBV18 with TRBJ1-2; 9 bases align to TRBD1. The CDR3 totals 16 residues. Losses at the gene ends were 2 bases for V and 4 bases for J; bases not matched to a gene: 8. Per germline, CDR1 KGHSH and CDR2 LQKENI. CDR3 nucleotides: TGTGCCAGCTCACCATCGGCCACAGGGGGCGTCTATGGCTACACCTTC. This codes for CASSPSATGGVYGYTF.

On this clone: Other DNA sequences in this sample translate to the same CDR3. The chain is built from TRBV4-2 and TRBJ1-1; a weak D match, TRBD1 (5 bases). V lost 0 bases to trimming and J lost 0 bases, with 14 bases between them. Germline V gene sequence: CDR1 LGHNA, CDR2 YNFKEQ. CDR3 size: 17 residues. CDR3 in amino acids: CASSQESQAVMNTEAFF. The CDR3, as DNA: TGTGCCAGCAGCCAAGAGTCACAGGCGGTAATGAACACTGAAGCTTTCTTT.

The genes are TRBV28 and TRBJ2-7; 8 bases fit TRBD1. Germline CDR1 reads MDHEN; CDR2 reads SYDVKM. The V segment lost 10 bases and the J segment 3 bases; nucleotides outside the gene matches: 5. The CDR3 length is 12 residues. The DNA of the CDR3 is TGTGCCACCCGTGGGACAGGCTACGAGCAGTACTTC. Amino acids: CATRGTGYEQYF.

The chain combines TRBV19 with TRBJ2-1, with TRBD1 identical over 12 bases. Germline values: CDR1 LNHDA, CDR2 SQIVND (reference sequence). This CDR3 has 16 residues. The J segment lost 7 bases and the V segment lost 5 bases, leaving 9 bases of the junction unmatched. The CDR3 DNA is TGTGCCAGTAGTGCTACCGGGACAGGGGGCCCGAATGAGCAGTTCTTC. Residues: CASSATGTGGPNEQFF.